These 26 T cell receptor beta chains were sequenced from one sample in a study of blood T cell repertoires in COVID-19. Clones were sequenced by immunoSEQ multiplex PCR, and TCRdb holds only the in-frame ones, with some missing. The sample has 150,000 to 200,000 clones, 89% seen once; the top ten hold around 1.9%. Material: peripheral blood. The source of these receptors is a young man who had recovered from COVID-19.

V and J are TRBV6-1 and TRBJ1-1; D gene ambiguous. The CDR3 consists of 13 residues. The germline V gene has CDR1 MNHNS and CDR2 SASEGT. The germline V and J ends were trimmed by 2 bases and 6 bases, with 10 bases remaining between them. DNA for the CDR3: TGTGCCAGCAGTGAAACAGACCAGGCTGAAGCTTTCTTT. It yields the protein CASSETDQAEAFF.

The rearrangement uses TRBV11-2 and TRBJ2-7, with D maybe TRBD2 (6 bases). CDR1 is SGHAT, CDR2 FQNNGV, per germline. V was pared by 11 bases and J by 3 bases, with 20 bases between. The CDR3 is 14 residues long. CDR3 residues: CACSPLTGSYEQYF. The DNA of the CDR3 is TGTGCCTGCTCACCTTTGACCGGGAGCTACGAGCAGTACTTC.

This chain joins TRBV19 and TRBJ1-5; D gene ambiguous. The germline V gene encodes CDR1 LNHDA and CDR2 SQIVND (reference sequence). This CDR3 has 15 amino acids. Trimming left V 5 bases short and J 4 bases short, with 15 bases between. The CDR3 DNA sequence: TGTGCCAGTAGTTTTGGTCCAGAATCGAATCAGCCCCAGCATTTT. Translated, it gives CASSFGPESNQPQHF.

The V gene is TRBV5-1, the J gene TRBJ2-7, with 10 positions matching TRBD2. Germline lookup yields CDR1 SGHRS and CDR2 YFSETQ. V was clipped by 2 bases and J by 3 bases; unmatched bases: 5. The CDR3 spans 15 residues. CDR3 coding DNA: TGCGCCAGCAGCTTCCTAACTAGCGGGAACTACGAGCAGTACTTC. This encodes CASSFLTSGNYEQYF.

The CDR3 DNA reads TGTGCCAGCACCGAGAGGGACTGGAGCTCCTACGAGCAGTACTTC. This encodes CASTERDWSSYEQYF. The genes are TRBV7-2 and TRBJ2-7; D is perhaps TRBD2 (6 bases). The CDR3 extends over 15 amino acids. V lost 7 bases, J lost 0 bases, and 16 bases lay in between. CDR1 and CDR2 (germline): SGHTA, FQGNSA.

The chain is built from TRBV4-3 and TRBJ2-1; TRBD2 aligns across 14 bases. In germline, CDR1 is LGHNA, CDR2 YSLEER. V shed 3 bases, J shed 8 bases, and the junction held 9 bases outside the gene matches. This CDR3 spans 17 amino acids. CDR3 DNA: TGCGCCAGCAGCCAGGGGGTGACTAGCGGGAGGGTTGATGAGCAGTTCTTC. Translated, it gives CASSQGVTSGRVDEQFF.

This chain links TRBV24-1 with TRBJ1-5; TRBD1 agrees at 9 bases. This CDR3 contains 17 residues. Germline V gives CDR1 KGHDR, CDR2 SFDVKD. V lost 4 bases and J lost 4; bases outside the gene matches: 10. The DNA of the CDR3 is TGTGCCACCAGTGAACACGGGACAGGGAAGAAAAATCAGCCCCAGCATTTT. Translating gives CATSEHGTGKKNQPQHF.

The V and J genes are TRBV9 and TRBJ2-3; D uncertain. The CDR3 consists of 14 residues. In germline, CDR1 is SGDLS, CDR2 YYNGEE. Trimming took off 0 bases at V and 4 bases at J, with 9 bases between the two ends. CDR3 nucleotide sequence: TGTGCCAGCAGCGTAGACGGTTCGGCAGATACGCAGTATTTT. Translated, it gives CASSVDGSADTQYF. Combining the CDR3 with reference TRBV9 and TRBJ2-3 gives the whole variable domain DSGVTQTPKHLITATGQRVTLRCSPRSGDLSVYWYQQSLDQGLQFLIQYYNGEERAKGNILERFSAQQFPDLHSELNLSSLELGDSALYFCASSVDGSADTQYFGPGTRLTVL.

This chain joins TRBV11-2 and TRBJ1-3; weak D call: TRBD1 (6 bases). V dropped 2 bases and J dropped 3 bases, with 20 bases sitting between them. Per the germline V gene, CDR1 is SGHAT and CDR2 is FQNNGV. The CDR3 runs to 18 residues. The CDR3 here is CASSLMRQAGLLGNTIYF. CDR3 in DNA: TGTGCCAGCAGCTTAATGCGACAGGCGGGTCTTCTTGGAAACACCATATATTTT.

The V and J genes are TRBV3-1 (or the pseudogene TRBV3-2) and TRBJ2-7, with D unclear. V was clipped by 3 bases and J by 2 bases, with 8 bases between them. CDR1 and CDR2 (germline): LGHDT, YNNKEL (reference sequence). CDR3 length equals 13 residues. The CDR3: CASSQGTAYEQYF. As DNA, the CDR3 is TGTGCCAGCAGCCAGGGCACCGCCTACGAGCAGTACTTC.

This chain links TRBV5-4 with TRBJ2-7; TRBD2 aligns across 16 bases. V gave up 4 bases and J gave up 4 bases; unmatched junction bases: 8. CDR1 is SGHNT, CDR2 YYREEE, per germline (reference sequence). The CDR3 sequence is 17 residues long. DNA of the CDR3: TGTGCCAGCAGCCCGGGACTAGCGGGAGGGCCCAAATACGAGCAGTACTTC. Translation: CASSPGLAGGPKYEQYF.

The chain joins TRBV9 to TRBJ1-2; TRBD1 might be the D (6 bases). V shed 0 bases and J shed 2 bases, with 8 bases lying between them. CDR1 and CDR2 from the germline V gene are SGDLS and YYNGEE. This CDR3 has 14 amino acids. The CDR3 region is CASSVGDRNYGYTF. Written as DNA, the CDR3 is TGTGCCAGCAGCGTAGGAGACAGGAACTATGGCTACACCTTC.

The V gene is TRBV21-1, the J gene TRBJ2-7; TRBD1, the D gene given by the table, was not confirmed from the DNA. TRBV21-1 is reported as a pseudogene. The CDR3 sequence is 14 residues long. The CDR3 DNA sequence: TGTGCCAGCAGCAAAGGTGGCTCTTCCTACGAGCAGTACTTC. The encoded protein is CASSKGGSSYEQYF.

On this clone itself: A much larger clone lies one base from this, so it may be a read error. This chain connects TRBV28 to TRBJ1-1; D gene unclear. Trimming removed 6 bases at V and 1 base at J, with 3 bases between. There are 11 residues in the CDR3. CDR1 and CDR2 from the germline V gene are MDHEN and SYDVKM. The CDR3 nucleotides read TGTGCCAGCAGGAGGAACACTGAAGCTTTCTTT. It specifies CASRRNTEAFF.

This sequence joins TRBV28 and TRBJ1-4; no reliable D call. The CDR3 contains 14 residues. In germline, CDR1 is MDHEN, CDR2 SYDVKM. V dropped 6 bases and J dropped 2 bases, with 10 bases sitting between them. CDR3 residues: CASSPGGTNEKLFF. CDR3 DNA sequence: TGTGCCAGCAGCCCGGGTGGTACTAATGAAAAACTGTTTTTT.

This chain connects TRBV7-6 to TRBJ2-2; 7 nucleotides match TRBD1. CDR3 length: 15 residues. V shed 3 bases and J 5 bases; nucleotides not matched to a gene: 6. Germline lookup yields CDR1 SGHVS and CDR2 FNYEAQ. CDR3 residues: CASSLGPTGTGELFF. In nucleotides, the CDR3 is TGTGCCAGCAGCTTGGGCCCGACAGGGACCGGGGAGCTGTTTTTT.

The chain recombines TRBV5-1 with TRBJ2-7; 9 bases are shared with TRBD1. CDR1 SGHRS and CDR2 YFSETQ come from the germline V gene. This CDR3 is 14 amino acids long. V lost 3 bases, J lost 7 bases, and 8 bases stayed unmatched. The CDR3 DNA sequence: TGCGCCAGCAGCTGGACAGGGGACCAAAAGGAGCAGTACTTC. Amino acid sequence: CASSWTGDQKEQYF.

The chain carries TRBV2 and TRBJ2-7; TRBD2 matches at 9 bases. CDR1 is SNHLY, CDR2 FYNNEI, per germline. J was trimmed by 2 bases and V by 5 bases; bases with no gene match: 1. The CDR3 is 13 amino acids. In DNA, the CDR3 is TGTGCCAGCAGTAGCGGGGGGACCTACGAGCAGTACTTC. Protein sequence: CASSSGGTYEQYF.

The gene calls are TRBV5-4 and TRBJ1-6; D might be TRBD1 (5 bases). Germline CDR1 is SGHNT and CDR2 is YYREEE (reference sequence). V lost 4 bases and J lost 1, with 12 bases in between. The CDR3 consists of 16 residues. The CDR3 bases are TGTGCCAGCAGCCCGGCGGGGGGATCCTATAATTCACCCCTCCACTTT. Its translation: CASSPAGGSYNSPLHF.

This chain uses TRBV18 with TRBJ2-5; 7 bases map to TRBD2. This CDR3 is 16 amino acids long. V gave up 3 bases and J gave up 3 bases; unmatched junction bases: 10. Germline CDR1 reads KGHSH; CDR2 reads LQKENI. CDR3 sequence: CASSPRQAGEKETQYF. The CDR3 nucleotides read TGTGCCAGCTCACCCCGGCAGGCGGGAGAGAAAGAGACCCAGTACTTC.

The chain recombines TRBV28 with TRBJ1-3, with unresolved D. The V end was cut by 4 bases, the J end by 4 bases, with 8 bases between. This CDR3 contains 13 residues. Per germline, CDR1 MDHEN and CDR2 SYDVKM. In DNA, the CDR3 is TGTGCCAGCAGTTCGGGTCTAGGAAACACCATATATTTT. The encoded protein is CASSSGLGNTIYF.

The gene calls are TRBV4-1 and TRBJ2-6; perhaps TRBD1 as D (6 bases). The germline V gene has CDR1 MGHRA and CDR2 YSYEKL. Trimming cost V 7 bases and J 7 bases, with 20 bases left between them. The CDR3 has 16 residues. For the CDR3, the DNA is TGCGCCAGCACCGAGGTGGGCAGGGGAAAAGCCAACGTCCTGACTTTC. This codes for CASTEVGRGKANVLTF.

This clone was detected only a few times. V usage is TRBV3-1 (or the pseudogene TRBV3-2) and J usage is TRBJ1-2, with D perhaps matching TRBD1 (5 bases). CDR3 size: 14 residues. Germline V gene data show CDR1 as LGHDT and CDR2 as YNNKEL (reference sequence). Trimming removed 1 base from V and 4 bases from J, with 10 bases in between. The CDR3 DNA reads TGTGCCAGCAGCCAAGGACAGAGGAGCTATGGCTACACCTTC. Translation: CASSQGQRSYGYTF.

The genes are TRBV14 and TRBJ2-1; 8 bases are a match to TRBD2. The J segment lost 9 bases and the V segment lost 3 bases, leaving 7 bases of the junction unmatched. The CDR3 length is 14 residues. Germline V gene sequence: CDR1 SGHDN, CDR2 FVKESK. The CDR3 region is CASSQSGSLGEQFF. DNA for the CDR3: TGTGCCAGCAGCCAGAGCGGGAGTTTGGGTGAGCAGTTCTTC.

The chain employs TRBV10-2 and TRBJ2-5; the D gene is possibly TRBD2 (5 bases). CDR1 and CDR2 from the germline V gene are WSHSY and SAAADI. Trimming stripped 3 bases from V and 8 bases from J, with 19 bases between. The CDR3 loop spans 15 amino acids. This CDR3 is CASSDPRADLGTQYF. DNA for the CDR3: TGCGCCAGCAGTGATCCTAGAGCGGATCTTGGCACCCAGTACTTC.

For the CDR3, the DNA is TGCGCCAGCAGCTTGAGAGGGGGCCCGAACACCGGGGAGCTGTTTTTT. It codes for CASSLRGGPNTGELFF. The gene calls are TRBV5-1 and TRBJ2-2, with TRBD1 matching 7 bases. The CDR3 totals 16 residues. V lost 1 base to trimming and J lost 0 bases; unmatched junction nucleotides: 3. CDR1 and CDR2 from the germline V gene are SGHRS and YFSETQ.